This TCR beta chain originates from a study of CDR3 diversity in severe acne. The germline gives CDR1 MNHEY, CDR2 SVGAGI. The CDR3 sequence is 15 residues long. J gave up 7 bases and V 4 bases, and 9 bases lay outside the gene matches. TCRdb passed the PCR reads through MiXCR, listing each CDR3 protein once. The repertoire consists of about 84,000 distinct CDR3 sequences, with around 49% occurring once and the leading ten covering 14%. The receptor comes from a male donor in good health, without acne. This sequence joins TRBV6-5 and TRBJ1-1, with TRBD1 matching over 10 bases. The sample comprised blood. CDR3: CASSSSRQGANEAFF. The CDR3 region has the DNA TGTGCCAGCAGTTCGAGCCGACAGGGGGCGAATGAAGCTTTCTTT.